This TCR beta chain was retrieved from a study of blood T cell repertoires in COVID-19. Clones were read by immunoSEQ multiplex PCR, and TCRdb kept only the in-frame ones, dropping some. The sample holds about 160,000 clones, about 89% seen once. Looked up from germline, CDR1 is KGHDR and CDR2 is SFDVKD. This CDR3 is 15 amino acids long. Trimming pared 1 base from V and 4 bases from J, leaving 12 bases between. The sequenced sample consisted of peripheral blood. The chain joins TRBV24-1 to TRBJ1-2; no firm D call. The receptor was isolated from a man in his sixties with acute or convalescent COVID-19. CDR3: CATSDLASELYGYTF. As DNA, the CDR3 is TGTGCCACCAGTGATTTAGCTTCGGAGCTCTATGGCTACACCTTC.